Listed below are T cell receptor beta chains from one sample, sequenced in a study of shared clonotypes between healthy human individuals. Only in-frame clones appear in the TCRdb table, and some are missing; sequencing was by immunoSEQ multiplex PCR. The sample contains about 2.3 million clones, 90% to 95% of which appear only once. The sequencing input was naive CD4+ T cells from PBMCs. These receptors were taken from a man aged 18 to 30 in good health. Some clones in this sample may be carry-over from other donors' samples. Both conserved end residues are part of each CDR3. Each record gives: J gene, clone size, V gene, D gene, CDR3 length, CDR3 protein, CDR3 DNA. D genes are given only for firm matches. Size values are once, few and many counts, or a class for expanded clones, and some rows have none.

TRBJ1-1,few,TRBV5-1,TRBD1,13,CASSWDRETKAFF,TGCGCCAGCAGCTGGGACAGAGAGACCAAAGCTTTCTTT
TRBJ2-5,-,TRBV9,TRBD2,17,CASSSGLSGLTRETQYF,TGTGCCAGCAGCTCGGGACTATCAGGTCTTACAAGGGAGACCCAGTACTTC
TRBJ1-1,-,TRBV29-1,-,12,CSAEGARPEAFF,TGCAGCGCCGAGGGTGCCCGACCTGAAGCTTTCTTT
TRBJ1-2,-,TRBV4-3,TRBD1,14,CASSRDRGGMGYTF,TGCGCCAGCAGCCGAGACAGGGGTGGGATGGGCTACACCTTC
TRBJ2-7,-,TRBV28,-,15,CASRETGTQYYEQYF,TGTGCCAGCAGAGAGACCGGGACACAATACTACGAGCAGTACTTC
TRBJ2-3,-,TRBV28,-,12,CATTSRTDTQYF,TGTGCCACCACGTCCCGCACAGATACGCAGTATTTT
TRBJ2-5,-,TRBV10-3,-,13,CAISDYLKETQYF,TGTGCCATCAGCGACTACTTAAAAGAGACCCAGTACTTC
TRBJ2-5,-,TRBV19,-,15,CASTSSPDWLETQYF,TGTGCCAGTACCTCGTCTCCTGATTGGTTAGAGACCCAGTACTTC
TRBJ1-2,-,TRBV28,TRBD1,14,CASSSGDRSSGYTF,TGTGCCAGCAGTTCCGGGGACAGGAGCAGTGGCTACACCTTC
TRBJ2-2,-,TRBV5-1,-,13,CASSLRDSGELFF,TGCGCCAGCAGCTTGCGGGACTCCGGGGAGCTGTTTTTT
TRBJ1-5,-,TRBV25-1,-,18,CASSECLMIREGNQPQHF,TGTGCCAGCAGTGAATGTCTCATGATAAGAGAAGGCAATCAGCCCCAGCATTTT
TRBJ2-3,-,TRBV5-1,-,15,CASSLGISSTDTQYF,TGCGCCAGCAGCTTGGGGATTTCGAGCACAGATACGCAGTATTTT
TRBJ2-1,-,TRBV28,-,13,CASNSGTYNEQFF,TGTGCCAGCAACAGCGGAACCTACAATGAGCAGTTCTTC
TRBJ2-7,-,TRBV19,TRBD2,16,CASSPNRASGRDEQYF,TGTGCCAGTAGTCCAAATAGGGCTAGCGGGAGGGACGAGCAGTACTTC
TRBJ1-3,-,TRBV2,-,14,CASKGIFSGNTIYF,TGTGCCAGCAAAGGGATCTTCTCTGGAAACACCATATATTTT
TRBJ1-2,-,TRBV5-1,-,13,CASSLGSPYGYTF,TGCGCCAGCAGCTTGGGTTCCCCCTATGGCTACACCTTC